The source of this TCR beta chain is a study of blood T cell repertoires in COVID-19. How the authors handled the data: Amplification of reference gene primers was used by the study to estimate nucleated cell counts. Assay used: immunoSEQ multiplex PCR; TCRdb lists only in-frame clones, some missing. V and J calls and clone size come straight from that table; D and trimming were deduced from the DNA. Of some 150,000 clones in the sample, 80% to 85% were seen once. This clonotype was sampled from a human donor with acute or convalescent COVID-19. The donor label of this sample is uncertain. The sequencing sample was made of peripheral blood.

CDR3 sequence reads: CASSGIWLAASETQYF. The CDR3 nucleotides read TGTGCCAGCAGCGGGATATGGCTAGCGGCCTCGGAGACCCAGTACTTC. The V gene is TRBV7-3, the J gene TRBJ2-5; 7 positions agree with TRBD2. The CDR3 spans 16 residues. The germline CDR1 and CDR2 sequences are SGHTA and FQGTGA. Trimming cost V 5 bases and J 5 bases; bases outside gene matches: 14.